This paragraph covers one T cell receptor beta chain sequence. The antigen is not known. The data were taken from a study of cytomegalovirus exposure and HLA in healthy donors. The overall study: There were roughly 110 million unique TCR beta sequences, drawn from approximately 180 million T cells, in an earlier analysis. General study findings and limits: TCR association rates varied by HLA locus in a later analysis, with DRB1 highest and HLA-C lowest.

Per the germline V gene, CDR1 is SGHRS and CDR2 is YFSETQ. V dropped 2 bases and J dropped 4; count of bases not matched to a gene: 2. This CDR3 region has 13 residues. Use of 60 Vbeta and 13 Jbeta primers characterized the PCR. Assay used: immunoSEQ multiplex PCR; TCRdb lists only in-frame clones, some missing. The data contain under 250,000 clones, around 85% of them seen just once; the ten biggest clones take up approximately 2.4%. This TCR was recovered from a woman aged 45-65 years in good health and CMV-seronegative. Sequencing was carried out using PBMCs. The V call is TRBV5-1, the J call TRBJ1-1, with TRBD1 identical over 7 bases. CDR3 in amino acids: CASSFSGGTEAFF. The CDR3 nucleotides read TGCGCCAGCAGCTTTTCAGGGGGCACTGAAGCTTTCTTT.